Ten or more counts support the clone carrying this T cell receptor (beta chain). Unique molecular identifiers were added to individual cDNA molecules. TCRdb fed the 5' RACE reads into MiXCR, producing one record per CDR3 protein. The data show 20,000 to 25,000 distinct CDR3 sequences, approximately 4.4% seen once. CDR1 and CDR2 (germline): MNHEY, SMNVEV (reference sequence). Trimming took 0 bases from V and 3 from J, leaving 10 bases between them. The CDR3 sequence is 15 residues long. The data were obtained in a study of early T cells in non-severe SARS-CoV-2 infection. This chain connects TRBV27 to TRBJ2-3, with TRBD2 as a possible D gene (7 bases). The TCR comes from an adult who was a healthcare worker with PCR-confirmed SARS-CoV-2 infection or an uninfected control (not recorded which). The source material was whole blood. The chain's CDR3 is CASSLSAGATDTQYF. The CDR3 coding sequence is TGTGCCAGCAGTTTATCGGCGGGGGCAACAGATACGCAGTATTTT.